This T cell receptor beta chain comes out of a study of OX40 agonist ivuxolimab in advanced cancers. Study as a whole: Patients were roughly 81% male with ages roughly 20 to 90, mean about 60.

V was pared by 7 bases and J by 3 bases, with 3 bases of the junction left unmatched. There are 13 residues in the CDR3. The V gene's germline CDR1 is SEHNR and CDR2 FQNEAQ (reference sequence). Sequenced by immunoSEQ multiplex PCR; TCRdb stores in-frame clones only, minus some. The sample carries about 46,000 clones, just over 85% recorded once. The clonotype originates from an adult with an advanced solid tumor such as melanoma, head and neck, liver or kidney cancer. The material sequenced was CD4+ or CD8+ T cells sorted from blood, taken in a trial of the OX40 agonist ivuxolimab. This chain connects TRBV7-9 to TRBJ2-3; the match to TRBD1 covers 8 bases. The CDR3 DNA reads as TGTGCCAGCACGCAGGGGGCAACAGATACGCAGTATTTT. Translated: CASTQGATDTQYF.